This T cell receptor beta chain was recorded in a study of blood T cell repertoires in COVID-19. Study-wide background: T cells, B-cell-depleted T cells, or PBMCs supplied cDNA or gDNA.

As handled by the study authors: From reference gene primer amplification, estimates of nucleated cell counts were derived. The assay was immunoSEQ multiplex PCR, and TCRdb's table has in-frame clones only and misses some. V and J calls and clone size are those listed in that table; D and trimming were worked out from the DNA. This table has about 430,000 clones, roughly 88% appearing once. The receptor was isolated from a woman younger than 35 who had been exposed to COVID-19. Sequencing was carried out using PBMCs or T cells enriched from blood (not recorded which).

The CDR3 loop is CASSVELAGGPRNEQFF. Written as DNA, the CDR3 is TGTGCCAGCAGCGTAGAACTAGCGGGAGGGCCACGCAATGAGCAGTTCTTC. This sequence joins TRBV9 and TRBJ2-1; 13 positions agree with TRBD2. Germline V gives CDR1 SGDLS, CDR2 YYNGEE. The CDR3 consists of 17 residues. V lost 0 bases, J lost 6 bases, and 6 bases stayed unmatched.